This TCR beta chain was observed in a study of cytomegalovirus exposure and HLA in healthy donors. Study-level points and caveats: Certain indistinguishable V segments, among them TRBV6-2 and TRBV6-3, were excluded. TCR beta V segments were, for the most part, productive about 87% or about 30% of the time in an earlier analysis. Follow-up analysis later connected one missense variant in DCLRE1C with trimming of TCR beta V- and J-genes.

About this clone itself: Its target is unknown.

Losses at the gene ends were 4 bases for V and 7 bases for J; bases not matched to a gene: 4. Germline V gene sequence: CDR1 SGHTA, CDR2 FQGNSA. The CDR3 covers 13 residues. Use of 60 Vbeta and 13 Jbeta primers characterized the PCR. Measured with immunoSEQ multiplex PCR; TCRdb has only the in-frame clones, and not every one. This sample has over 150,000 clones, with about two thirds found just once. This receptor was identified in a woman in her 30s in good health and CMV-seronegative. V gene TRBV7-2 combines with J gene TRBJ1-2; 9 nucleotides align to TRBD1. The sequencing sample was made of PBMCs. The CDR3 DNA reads TGTGCCAGCAGCTCGGACAGGGGACGTGGCTACACCTTC. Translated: CASSSDRGRGYTF.